This T cell receptor beta chain was captured in a study of blood T cell repertoires in COVID-19. The table came from immunoSEQ multiplex PCR; TCRdb's copy has only in-frame clones and leaves some out. The table records over 300,000 clones, about four fifths of them present only once. Trimming took 5 bases from V and 5 from J; bases not matched to a gene: 5. Germline CDR1 reads SGHNT; CDR2 reads YYREEE (reference sequence). The CDR3 is made up of 14 amino acids. V usage is TRBV5-4 and J usage is TRBJ1-4, with 8 nucleotides matching TRBD1. The clonotype originates from a woman aged 50 to 65 with acute or convalescent COVID-19. Sequenced material: peripheral blood. The DNA for the CDR3 is TGTGCCAGCAGGATTGACAGGGGAAATGAAAAACTGTTTTTT. Translating it yields CASRIDRGNEKLFF.